The sequence of this T cell receptor (beta chain) was determined in a study of blood T cell repertoires in COVID-19 (dated by TCRdb to about 2020). With respect to the entire study: Samples covering the acute and convalescent phases of COVID-19 were provided by collaborators in the United States, Italy and Spain. The repertoires were released in a freely available public database intended as a resource for research on the immune response to SARS-CoV-2. Samples came from the ongoing ImmuneRACE study (first 160 participants) plus 1,254 subjects from 6 global collaborators. Deeply sampled blood TCRbeta repertoires from subjects exposed to, actively infected with, or recovered from COVID-19 were included in the dataset. Nearly every sample came with metadata listing a de-identified subject ID, COVID-19 status, age in years and sex. The prospective study material was composed of cDNA or gDNA derived from T cells, B-cell-depleted T cells, or PBMCs. Where available, HLA class I and class II types were taken from metadata supplied by the sample provider and were not determined by assay-based typing.

The paper's findings and limits, for the study overall: The quantity of clinical and demographic metadata differed by source and by participant and was supplied without curation.

This clone came up once. The antigen this receptor binds is unknown. Nothing much larger sits one base from this clone, and base qualities are not available. The CDR3 sequence holds 16 residues, the cysteine and phenylalanine included. Only the CDR3 region is kept as DNA, spanning 48 bases read in frame from base 1. For CDR1 and CDR2, the germline V gene (reference sequence) lists LNHDA and SQIVND. V was cut back by 10 bases and J by 4 bases, leaving a gap of 23 bases between them. TCRbeta CDR3 regions were amplified from genomic DNA by means of the immunoSEQ Assay, a bias-controlled multiplex PCR. The paper's processing steps were these. Nucleated cell counts per sample were estimated from amplification of reference gene primers within the assay. To quantify the absolute abundance of each unique TCRbeta CDR3 rearrangement, sequence reads were collapsed and filtered. Productive Simpson clonality was computed per sample as the square root of Simpson's diversity index over productive rearrangements. TCRdb took this table from immuneACCESS and kept in-frame rearrangements with V and J called. Such tables lack part of the clones; where checked against another copy, unresolved V genes explain under half of the gap, and the rest is unexplained. The V and J calls and the clone size are those of that table, but D and trimming were determined from the DNA. The sample has some 300,000 clones on record, roughly 89% of them singletons. The ten largest account for about a tenth of the sample.

Participants in the prospective study were aged roughly 18 to 100 years, lived in 24 United States geographic areas, and enrolled through a virtual design. Cohort assignment in the prospective study relied on participant-reported clinical history from a screening survey and a study questionnaire. For ImmuneRACE Cohort 3, a participant was defined as recovered based on two consecutive negative NP/OP PCR tests, clearance by a healthcare professional, or resolution of symptoms. Each participant in the prospective study had whole blood, serum and a nasopharyngeal or oropharyngeal swab collected by mobile phlebotomists. Participants in the prospective study had the option to provide additional blood draws and questionnaires over a roughly 2-month period. Blood samples from the prospective study were shipped frozen or at room temperature prior to DNA extraction.

In this chain, TRBV19 is recombined with TRBJ1-3; TRBD1 could be the D gene, as 6 bases match. The receptor was isolated from a woman aged 25-40 years who had recovered from COVID-19. The sequenced sample consisted of PBMCs or T cells enriched from blood (not recorded which). CDR3 protein: CATTSKAGTKGNTIYF. The nucleotide sequence is TGTGCCACAACTTCCAAGGCCGGGACAAAAGGAAACACCATATATTTT.